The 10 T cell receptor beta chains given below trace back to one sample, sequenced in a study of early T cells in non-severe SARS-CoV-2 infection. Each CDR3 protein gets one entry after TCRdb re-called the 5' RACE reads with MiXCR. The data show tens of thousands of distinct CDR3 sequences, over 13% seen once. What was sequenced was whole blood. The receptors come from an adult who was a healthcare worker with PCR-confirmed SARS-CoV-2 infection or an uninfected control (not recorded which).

CDR3 sequence: CSGTDRVQEEAFF. CDR3 bases: TGCAGCGGCACAGACAGGGTTCAGGAGGAAGCTTTCTTT. The chain couples TRBV29-1 to TRBJ1-1, with 7 bases aligning to TRBD1. CDR1 is SQVTM, CDR2 ANQGSEA, per germline. The ends lost 7 bases at V and 8 bases at J; junction bases unmatched: 13. The CDR3 has 13 residues.

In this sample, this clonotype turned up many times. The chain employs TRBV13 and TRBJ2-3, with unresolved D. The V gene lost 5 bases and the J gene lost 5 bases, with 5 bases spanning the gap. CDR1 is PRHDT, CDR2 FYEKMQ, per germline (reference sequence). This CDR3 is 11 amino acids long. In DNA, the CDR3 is TGTGCCAGCAGCGCCTTAGATACGCAGTATTTT. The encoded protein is CASSALDTQYF.

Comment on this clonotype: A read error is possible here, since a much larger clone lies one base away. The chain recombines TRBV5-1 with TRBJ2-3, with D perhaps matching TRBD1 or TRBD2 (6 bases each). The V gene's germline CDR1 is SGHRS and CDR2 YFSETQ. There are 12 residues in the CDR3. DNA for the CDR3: TGCGCCAGCTCAACGGGGGCAGATACGCGGTATTTT. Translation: CASSTGADTRYF.

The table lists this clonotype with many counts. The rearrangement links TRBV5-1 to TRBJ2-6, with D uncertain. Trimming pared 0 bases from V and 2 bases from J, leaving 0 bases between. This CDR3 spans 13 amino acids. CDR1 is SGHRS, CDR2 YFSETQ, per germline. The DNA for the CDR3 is TGCGCCAGCAGCTTGGCTGGGGCCAACGTCCTGACTTTC. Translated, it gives CASSLAGANVLTF.

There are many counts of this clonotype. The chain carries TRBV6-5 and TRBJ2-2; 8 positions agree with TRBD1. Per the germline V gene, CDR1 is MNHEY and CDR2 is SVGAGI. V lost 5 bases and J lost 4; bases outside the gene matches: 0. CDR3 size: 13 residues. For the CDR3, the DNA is TGTGCCAGCAGTGACAGGGGCACCGGGGAGCTGTTTTTT. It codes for CASSDRGTGELFF.

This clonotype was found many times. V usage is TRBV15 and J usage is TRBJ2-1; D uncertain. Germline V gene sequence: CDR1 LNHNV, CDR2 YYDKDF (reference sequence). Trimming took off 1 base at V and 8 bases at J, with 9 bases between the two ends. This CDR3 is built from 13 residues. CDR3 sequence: CATSRAESDEQFF. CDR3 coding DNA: TGTGCCACCAGCAGAGCGGAGAGCGATGAGCAGTTCTTC.

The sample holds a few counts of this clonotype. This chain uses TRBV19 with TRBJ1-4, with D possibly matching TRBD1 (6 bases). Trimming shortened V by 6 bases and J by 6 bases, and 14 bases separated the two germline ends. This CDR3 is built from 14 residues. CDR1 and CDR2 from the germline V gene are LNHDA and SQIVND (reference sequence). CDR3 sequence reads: CASSRGGQDEKLFF. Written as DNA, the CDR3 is TGTGCCAGTAGCAGGGGCGGGCAGGATGAAAAACTGTTTTTT.

DNA of the CDR3: TGTGCCAGCAGCTTAGATCCCAGGAACACTGAAGCTTTCTTT. It translates to CASSLDPRNTEAFF. V usage is TRBV11-3 and J usage is TRBJ1-1; D is unclear. The CDR3 consists of 14 residues. Trimming took off 0 bases at V and 1 base at J, with 6 bases between the two ends. The germline V gene has CDR1 SGHNT and CDR2 YENEEA.

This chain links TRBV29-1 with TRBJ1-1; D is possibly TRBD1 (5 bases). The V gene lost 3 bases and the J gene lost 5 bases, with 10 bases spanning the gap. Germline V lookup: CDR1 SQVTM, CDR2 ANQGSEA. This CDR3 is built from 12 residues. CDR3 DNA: TGCAGCGTTGATGGGGGGTGGACTGAAGCTTTCTTT. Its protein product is CSVDGGWTEAFF.

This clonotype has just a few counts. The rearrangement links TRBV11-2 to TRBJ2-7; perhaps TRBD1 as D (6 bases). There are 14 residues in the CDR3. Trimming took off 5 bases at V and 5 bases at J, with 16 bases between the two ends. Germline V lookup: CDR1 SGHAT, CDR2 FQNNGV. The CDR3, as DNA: TGTGCCAGCAGCGCGATCCAGGGGAACCACGAGCAGTACTTC. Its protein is CASSAIQGNHEQYF.